This T cell receptor (beta chain) comes out of a study of blood T cell repertoires in COVID-19. As processed by the authors: By means of reference gene primer amplification, nucleated cell counts were estimated. Sequencing was performed with immunoSEQ multiplex PCR; in TCRdb, only in-frame clones are kept and a portion is missing. The V and J calls and clone size come from that table; D and trimming were worked out from the DNA. The profile covers 240,000 or so clones, with 81% appearing a single time and around 7.2% taken by the ten largest. V was shortened by 2 bases and J by 3 bases, with 5 bases between the two germline ends. CDR1 and CDR2 (germline): KGHSH, LQKENI. The CDR3 contains 13 residues.

V gene TRBV18 combines with J gene TRBJ1-5; D uncertain. Sequenced: peripheral blood. The sequence came from a woman aged 80 or over with COVID-19, enrolled during active disease. The CDR3 nucleotides read TGTGCCAGCTCACCAGACAACAATCAGCCCCAGCATTTT. The encoded protein is CASSPDNNQPQHF.